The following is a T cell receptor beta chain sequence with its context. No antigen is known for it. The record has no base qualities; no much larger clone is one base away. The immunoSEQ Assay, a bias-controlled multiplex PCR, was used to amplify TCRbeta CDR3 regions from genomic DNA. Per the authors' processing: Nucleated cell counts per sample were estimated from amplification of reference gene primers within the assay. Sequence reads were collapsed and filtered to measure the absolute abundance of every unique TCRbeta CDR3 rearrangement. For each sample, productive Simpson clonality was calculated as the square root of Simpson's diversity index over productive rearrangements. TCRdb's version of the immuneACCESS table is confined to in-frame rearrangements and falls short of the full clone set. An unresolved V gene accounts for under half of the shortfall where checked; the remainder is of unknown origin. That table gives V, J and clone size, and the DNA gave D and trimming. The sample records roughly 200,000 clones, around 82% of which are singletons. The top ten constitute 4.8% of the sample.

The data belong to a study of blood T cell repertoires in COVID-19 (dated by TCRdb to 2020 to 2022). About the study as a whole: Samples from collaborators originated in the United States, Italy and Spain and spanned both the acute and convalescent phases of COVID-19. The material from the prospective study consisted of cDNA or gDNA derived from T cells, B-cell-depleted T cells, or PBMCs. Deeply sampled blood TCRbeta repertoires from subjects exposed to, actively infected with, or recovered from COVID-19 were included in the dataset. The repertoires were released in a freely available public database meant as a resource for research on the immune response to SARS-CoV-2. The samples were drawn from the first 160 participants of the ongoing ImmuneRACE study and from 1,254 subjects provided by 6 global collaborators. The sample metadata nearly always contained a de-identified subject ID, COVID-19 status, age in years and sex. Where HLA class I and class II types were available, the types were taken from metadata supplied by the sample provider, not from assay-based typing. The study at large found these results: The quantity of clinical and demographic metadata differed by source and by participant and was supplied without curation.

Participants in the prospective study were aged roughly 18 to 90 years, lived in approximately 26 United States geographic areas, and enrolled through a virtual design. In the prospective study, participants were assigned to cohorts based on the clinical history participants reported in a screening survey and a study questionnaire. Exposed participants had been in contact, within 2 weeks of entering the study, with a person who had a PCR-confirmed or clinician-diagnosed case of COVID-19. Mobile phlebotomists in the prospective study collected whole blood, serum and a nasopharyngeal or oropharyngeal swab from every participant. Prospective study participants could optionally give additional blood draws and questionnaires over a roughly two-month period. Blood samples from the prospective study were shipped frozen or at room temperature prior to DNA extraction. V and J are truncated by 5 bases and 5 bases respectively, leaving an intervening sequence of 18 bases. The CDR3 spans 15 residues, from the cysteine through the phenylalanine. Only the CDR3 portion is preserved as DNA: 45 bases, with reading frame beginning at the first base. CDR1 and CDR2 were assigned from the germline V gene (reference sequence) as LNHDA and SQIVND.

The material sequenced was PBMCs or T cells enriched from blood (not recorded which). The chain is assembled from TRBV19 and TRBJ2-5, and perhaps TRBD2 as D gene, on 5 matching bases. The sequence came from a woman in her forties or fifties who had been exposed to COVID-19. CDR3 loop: CASSPAQRGVETQYF. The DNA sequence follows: TGTGCCAGTAGTCCGGCCCAACGGGGTGTGGAGACCCAGTACTTC.